This entry is about one T cell receptor beta chain. Its matching antigen is unknown. The source of the sample is a study of persistence of HIV-infected CD4 T cells. Study-level information: The sample holds CD4+ T cells responsive to CMV or HIV-1 Gag. Study-wide points: Degenerate expanded CDR3beta sequences were enriched among CMV- and Gag-responding cells.

Sequencing used immunoSEQ version 4 in survey mode. Libraries were prepared by immunoSEQ multiplex PCR; TCRdb keeps only in-frame clonotypes and omits some of them. Of over 40,000 clones listed, around 78% are singletons. The V segment lost 6 bases and the J segment 4 bases; nucleotides outside the gene matches: 11. CDR1 MNHEY and CDR2 SVGAGI come from the germline V gene. This CDR3 region has 15 residues. Cells were stimulated with overlapping HIV-1 Gag 15-mer peptides. CD40L/CD69 double-negative CD45RO-high memory CD4+ T cells were collected. Undetectable plasma HIV-1 RNA below 50 copies/mL lasted at least 4 years.

This receptor was identified in an adult man with HIV who was CMV-seropositive. The V call is TRBV6-5, the J call TRBJ1-2, with TRBD1 matching 7 bases. The sample was CD4+ T cells sorted from PBMCs after 18-hour stimulation, taken from a patient who received antiretroviral therapy. The CDR3 protein is CASRNTGDRLYGYTF. CDR3 sequence (DNA): TGTGCCAGCAGAAACACAGGGGACCGCCTCTATGGCTACACCTTC.